This TCR beta chain was found in a study of T-cell reconstitution after alpha-beta-depleted transplantation in children. This sample's TCRbeta library carried unique molecular identifier barcodes. TCRdb reanalysed the PCR reads using MiXCR and keeps one entry per CDR3 protein. The sample consists of some 72,000 distinct CDR3 sequences, about 7.3% of them appearing once. This clonotype appeared many times. Germline CDR1 reads DFQATT; CDR2 reads SNEGSKA (reference sequence). This CDR3 is 12 amino acids long. The germline V and J ends were trimmed by 1 base and 5 bases, with 5 bases remaining between them.

The chain carries TRBV20-1 and TRBJ1-4; no clear D. The sequence came from a human donor who donated a stem cell graft to a child with acute lymphoblastic leukemia. The sequenced sample was PBMCs from the stem cell graft donor, obtained from the stem cell graft. The CDR3 here is CSARAMNEKLFF. DNA of the CDR3: TGCAGTGCTAGAGCCATGAATGAAAAACTGTTTTTT.